The clone carrying this TCR beta chain is a singleton in its sample. The CDR3 has 14 amino acids. Germline V gene sequence: CDR1 MNHEY, CDR2 SMNVEV (reference sequence). V shed 3 bases and J shed 4 bases, with 12 bases lying between them. This entry comes from a study of blood T cell repertoires in COVID-19. In the original processing: How many nucleated cells were present was estimated from reference gene primer amplification. Data came from immunoSEQ multiplex PCR; TCRdb stores just in-frame clones and leaves some out. That table gives V, J and clone size, and the DNA gave D and trimming. The data contain 120,000 or so clones, around 87% of them seen just once; the ten biggest clones take up approximately 8.1%.

The sample was peripheral blood. J is TRBJ1-2 and V is TRBV27; D is uncertain. This clonotype was obtained from a man between 50 and 59 years old with acute or convalescent COVID-19. Here the CDR3 reads CASSFYAVVYGYTF. As DNA, the CDR3 is TGTGCCAGCAGTTTCTACGCCGTAGTCTATGGCTACACCTTC.